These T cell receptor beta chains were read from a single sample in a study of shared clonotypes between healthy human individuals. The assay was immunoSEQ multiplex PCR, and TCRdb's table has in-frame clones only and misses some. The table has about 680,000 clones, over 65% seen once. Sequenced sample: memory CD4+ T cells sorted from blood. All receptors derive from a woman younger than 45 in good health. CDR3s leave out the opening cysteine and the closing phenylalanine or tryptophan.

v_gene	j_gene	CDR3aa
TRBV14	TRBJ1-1	ASSPGYTEAF
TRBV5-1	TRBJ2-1	ASQPGTRFIEQF
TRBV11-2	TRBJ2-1	ASSLIPGQGTYNEQF
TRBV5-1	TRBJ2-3	ASSLGLAGRRVDTQY
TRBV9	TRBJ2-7	ASSLSGAYSYEQY
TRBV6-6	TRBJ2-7	ASSPEASGSYEQY
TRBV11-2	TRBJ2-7	ASTKGGVRNSYEQY
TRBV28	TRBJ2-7	ASSPGGRSYEQY
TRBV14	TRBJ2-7	ASSQSGLEQY
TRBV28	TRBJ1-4	ASSLPTRTGRREKLF
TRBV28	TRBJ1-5	ASSSADGPNQPQH
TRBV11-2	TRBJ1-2	ASSPGRGGSQGYGYT
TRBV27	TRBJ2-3	ASRPDRAPPQYTDTQY
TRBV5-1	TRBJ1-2	ASSLRGDYGYT
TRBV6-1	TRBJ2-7	ASSEGPSYEQY
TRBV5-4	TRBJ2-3	ASSSDPSTDTQY
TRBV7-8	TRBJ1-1	ASSLMVNTEAF
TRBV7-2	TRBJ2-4	ASSLVSLAKNIQY
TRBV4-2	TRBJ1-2	ASSQGTENYGYT
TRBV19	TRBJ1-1	ASSIGNYRTEAF
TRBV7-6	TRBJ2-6	ASRPGGIYSGANVLT
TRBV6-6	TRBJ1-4	ASSDRGRATNEKLF
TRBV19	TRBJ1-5	ASRRGARGAGNQPQH
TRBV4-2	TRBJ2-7	ASSQDRGRDEQY
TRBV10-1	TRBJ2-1	ASSEGLAGIYEQF
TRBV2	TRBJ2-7	ASSGLFGTGSYEQY
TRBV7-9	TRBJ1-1	ASSSYERNTEAF
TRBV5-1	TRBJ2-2	ASSPGNSGTGELF
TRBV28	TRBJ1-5	ASSTPGQGAVQPQH
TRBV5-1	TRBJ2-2	ASSLVEGRTGELF
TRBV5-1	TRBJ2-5	ASSSWDFFQETQY
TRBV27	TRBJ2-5	ASADLKRGAQETQY
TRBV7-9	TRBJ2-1	ASSLPGTSANEQF
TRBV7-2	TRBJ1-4	ASSQTGWTNEKLF
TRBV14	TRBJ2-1	ASSHLGVAGGYNEQF
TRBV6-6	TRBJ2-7	ASSETSEATYEQY
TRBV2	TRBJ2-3	ASSRGLAGPTDTQY
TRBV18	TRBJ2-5	ASSYQETQY
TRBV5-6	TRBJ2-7	ASSLGNTGGDLLGEQY
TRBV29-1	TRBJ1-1	SVDNRLNTEAF
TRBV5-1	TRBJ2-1	ASSLFLSSYNEQF
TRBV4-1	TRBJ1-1	ASSQDRLRLNTEAF
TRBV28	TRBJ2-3	ASSRQGRFDTQY
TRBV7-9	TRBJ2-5	ASSFTKETQY
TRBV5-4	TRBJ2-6	ASSLEGLAGNGANVLT